This passage covers 16 T cell receptor beta chains from one sample sequenced in a study of cytomegalovirus exposure and HLA in healthy donors. The PCR used 60 Vbeta and 13 Jbeta primers. Using immunoSEQ multiplex PCR, the repertoire was profiled, and TCRdb retains in-frame clones only, with some absent. This sample carries almost 200,000 clones, roughly three quarters of them seen once, and the ten largest clones take about 0.37%. The sample was PBMCs. All receptors come from a male donor in good health and CMV-seropositive.

The V call is TRBV7-6, the J call TRBJ2-1, with TRBD1 matching over 10 bases. The CDR3 is 19 residues long. CDR1 SGHVS and CDR2 FNYEAQ come from the germline V gene. V was clipped by 1 base and J by 3 bases; unmatched bases: 12. The CDR3 nucleotides read TGTGCCAGCAGCTTAGGCGGTAGTTGGACAGGGGGAAACTACAATGAGCAGTTCTTC. This sequence encodes CASSLGGSWTGGNYNEQFF. Full variable domain (missing parts from reference TRBV7-6 and TRBJ2-1): GAGVSQSPRYKVTKRGQDVALRCDPISGHVSLYWYRQALGQGPEFLTYFNYEAQQDKSGLPNDRFSAERPEGSISTLTIQRTEQRDSAMYRCASSLGGSWTGGNYNEQFFGPGTRLTVL.

Comment on this clone: One end of the junction does not line up with germline, which may come from a read error. The V gene is TRBV27, the J gene TRBJ1-1, with 7 bases identical to TRBD1. Germline values: CDR1 MNHEY, CDR2 SMNVEV (reference sequence). This CDR3 contains 14 residues. CDR3: CASQNTGTAVSQWF. The CDR3 DNA follows: TGTGCCAGCCAGAATACGGGGACAGCGGTCTCCCAGTGGTTT.

The rearrangement links TRBV30 to TRBJ2-3; 10 bases agree with TRBD2. The CDR3 has 15 residues. CDR1 and CDR2 (germline): GTSNPN, SVGIG (reference sequence). The V gene end was trimmed by 4 bases and the J gene end by 5 bases; junction bases not matched to a gene: 9. The CDR3 sequence is CAWTRLAGAQDTQYF. CDR3 DNA sequence: TGTGCCTGGACCCGGCTAGCGGGAGCGCAAGATACGCAGTATTTT.

The chain links TRBV5-1 to TRBJ2-3; D is possibly TRBD2 (7 bases). Trimming left V 3 bases short and J 5 bases short, with 13 bases between. The CDR3 has 14 amino acids. Germline-derived CDR1 and CDR2 are SGHRS and YFSETQ. The CDR3 protein is CASSSPGGRDTQYF. Here the CDR3 DNA reads TGCGCCAGCAGCTCGCCGGGGGGCCGAGATACGCAGTATTTT.

This clone was found a few times. V is TRBV6-4 and J is TRBJ2-3; 10 bases line up with TRBD2. V was pared by 3 bases and J by 5 bases, with 8 bases of the junction left unmatched. The CDR3 totals 16 residues. Germline CDR1 and CDR2: MRHNA and SNTAGT. The CDR3 is CASSEIAGGPGDTQYF. The CDR3 coding sequence is TGTGCCAGCAGTGAGATAGCGGGGGGCCCTGGAGATACGCAGTATTTT.

CDR3 region: CASSPTQTTGTKDGYTF. In nucleotides, the CDR3 is TGTGCCAGCTCACCGACACAAACCACAGGGACTAAAGATGGCTACACCTTC. This chain joins TRBV18 and TRBJ1-2; tentatively, D is TRBD1 (6 bases). The CDR3 is 17 residues long. The ends were cut back, 3 bases at V and 6 bases at J, with 23 bases in the middle. Germline V lookup: CDR1 KGHSH, CDR2 LQKENI.

This chain connects TRBV27 to TRBJ2-1, with TRBD1 matching over 7 bases. The ends lost 4 bases at V and 0 bases at J; junction bases unmatched: 3. Germline V gene sequence: CDR1 MNHEY, CDR2 SMNVEV (reference sequence). The CDR3 consists of 15 residues. The CDR3 reads CASSWDSTSYNEQFF. The CDR3, as DNA: TGTGCCAGCAGTTGGGACAGTACCTCCTACAATGAGCAGTTCTTC.

This chain connects TRBV6-6 to TRBJ2-7; TRBD1 aligns across 9 bases. The CDR3 sequence is 14 residues long. With V trimmed by 6 bases and J by 2 bases, 5 bases remained unmatched. Germline V lookup: CDR1 MNHNY, CDR2 SVGAGI (reference sequence). This chain's CDR3 is CASREQGAAYEQYF. The CDR3 DNA reads as TGTGCCAGCAGGGAACAGGGGGCGGCCTACGAGCAGTACTTC.

The J gene is TRBJ2-2, the V gene TRBV30, with 7 bases identical to TRBD1. Germline values: CDR1 GTSNPN, CDR2 SVGIG (reference sequence). The junction had 13 bases not matched to a gene; V was cut back by 0 bases and J by 3 bases. The CDR3 runs to 18 residues. In DNA form, the CDR3 reads TGTGCCTGGAGTGTACAATTCCAGCGACAGGGTTACACCGGGGAGCTGTTTTTT. Amino acids: CAWSVQFQRQGYTGELFF.

V usage is TRBV5-1 and J usage is TRBJ1-2, with 7 nucleotides matching TRBD1. V was clipped by 4 bases and J by 7 bases; unmatched bases: 10. Germline V gene sequence: CDR1 SGHRS, CDR2 YFSETQ. CDR3 size: 14 residues. The CDR3 bases are TGCGCCAGCAGCCCTCAGAACAGGGGCGGTGGCTACACCTTC. As protein: CASSPQNRGGGYTF.

In DNA form, the CDR3 reads TGTGCCAGCTCACCAGGGACAGGGGGTTCACCCCTCCACTTT. Translation gives CASSPGTGGSPLHF. The genes are TRBV18 and TRBJ1-6; TRBD1 matches 11 bases. CDR1 is KGHSH, CDR2 LQKENI, per germline. This CDR3 spans 14 amino acids. J gave up 9 bases and V 2 bases, and 0 bases lay outside the gene matches.

The count of this clone is one. The chain has TRBV5-6 and TRBJ2-3, with D hard to call. Germline V CDR1 and CDR2: SGHDT, YYEEEE. This CDR3 is 17 amino acids long. V dropped 0 bases and J dropped 0 bases, with 14 bases sitting between them. The CDR3 nucleotides read TGTGCCAGCAGCTTGGGGCCCCCCTCCCCGAGCACAGATACGCAGTATTTT. Amino acid sequence: CASSLGPPSPSTDTQYF.

This chain connects TRBV7-6 to TRBJ2-3, with 10 nucleotides matching TRBD2. Trimming cost V 4 bases and J 5 bases; bases outside gene matches: 15. This CDR3 contains 18 residues. Germline V gene lookup returns CDR1 SGHVS and CDR2 FNYEAQ. CDR3 coding DNA: TGTGCCAGCAGCTGGCCAATGGGGAGCGGGGGGGCGGAAGATACGCAGTATTTT. This sequence encodes CASSWPMGSGGAEDTQYF.

The chain has TRBV6-1 and TRBJ2-5; a weak D match, TRBD2 (6 bases). There are 13 residues in the CDR3. The germline gives CDR1 MNHNS, CDR2 SASEGT. V dropped 3 bases and J dropped 5 bases, with 10 bases sitting between them. The CDR3 DNA reads as TGTGCCAGCAGTGAGGCGGGAAGGGAGACCCAGTACTTC. The encoded protein is CASSEAGRETQYF.

The CDR3 DNA is TGTGCCAGCAGCTTTGACTCGGCCCGCGGGCAGTACTTC. Translating it yields CASSFDSARGQYF. The J gene is TRBJ2-7, the V gene TRBV7-9; D unresolved. V lost 3 bases and J lost 9, with 15 bases in between. The CDR3 has 13 amino acids. Germline CDR1 reads SEHNR; CDR2 reads FQNEAQ (reference sequence). The full variable domain, in which reference TRBV7-9 and TRBJ2-7 provide the parts outside the CDR3, is DTGVSQNPRHKITKRGQNVTFRCDPISEHNRLYWYRQTLGQGPEFLTYFQNEAQLEKSRLLSDRFSAERPKGSFSTLEIQRTEQGDSAMYLCASSFDSARGQYFGPGTRLTVT.

A note on this clone: Other DNA sequences from this sample encode an identical CDR3 as well. The chain links TRBV5-4 to TRBJ2-3; 11 bases are shared with TRBD2. Germline V CDR1 and CDR2: SGHNT, YYREEE (reference sequence). This CDR3 spans 15 amino acids. The ends lost 1 base at V and 3 bases at J; junction bases unmatched: 1. The CDR3 spells CASSLRLAGTDTQYF. In nucleotides, the CDR3 is TGTGCCAGCAGCTTGAGACTAGCGGGAACAGATACGCAGTATTTT.